What follows are 14 T cell receptor beta chains derived from one specimen sequenced in a study of OX40 agonist ivuxolimab in advanced cancers. Assay: immunoSEQ multiplex PCR; the TCRdb copy retains only in-frame clones and omits some. The data show about 82,000 clones, with roughly 90% seen just once and 2.3% held by the top ten. The starting material was CD4+ or CD8+ T cells sorted from blood, obtained in a trial of the OX40 agonist ivuxolimab. These receptor sequences come from an adult with an advanced solid tumor such as melanoma, head and neck, liver or kidney cancer.

The rearrangement joins TRBV30 to TRBJ2-5; perhaps TRBD2 as D (8 bases). The CDR3 runs 15 residues. Germline CDR1 is GTSNPN and CDR2 is SVGIG (reference sequence). The ends were cut back, 4 bases at V and 4 bases at J, with 19 bases in the middle. This CDR3 reads CAWTGGGGFSETQYF. CDR3 nucleotides: TGTGCCTGGACGGGAGGGGGCGGCTTCTCAGAGACCCAGTACTTC.

The V and J genes are TRBV11-3 and TRBJ2-3; D uncertain. Germline CDR1 SGHNT, CDR2 YENEEA. V was shortened by 3 bases and J by 4 bases, with 8 bases between the two germline ends. The length of the CDR3 is 13 residues. In DNA, the CDR3 is TGTGCCAGCAGCTTCATCCCCTCAGATACGCAGTATTTT. Amino acid sequence: CASSFIPSDTQYF.

This chain links TRBV2 with TRBJ1-6; D uncertain. This CDR3 is 14 amino acids long. Germline V gives CDR1 SNHLY, CDR2 FYNNEI. The germline V and J ends were trimmed by 8 bases and 4 bases, with 12 bases remaining between them. The CDR3 spells CASATYNYNSPLHF. CDR3 in DNA: TGTGCCAGCGCGACATACAATTATAATTCACCCCTCCACTTT.

A few counts support this clone. The chain carries TRBV7-9 and TRBJ1-1, with D tentatively TRBD1 (5 bases). From germline, CDR1 is SEHNR and CDR2 FQNEAQ (reference sequence). With 1 base removed from V and 6 bases from J, the gap between germline ends came to 15 bases. This CDR3 has 15 amino acids. Written as DNA, the CDR3 is TGTGCCAGCAGCTTAGATCTAGCCATGGGGGCTGAAGCTTTCTTT. Translation: CASSLDLAMGAEAFF.

CDR3 sequence (DNA): TGTGCCAGCAGCGGGAGCGGAGCGAGCAAGACGGATACGCAGTATTTT. The encoded protein is CASSGSGASKTDTQYF. This chain uses TRBV7-2 with TRBJ2-3; a possible D gene is TRBD2 (5 bases). V gave up 5 bases and J gave up 6 bases, with 21 bases separating them. Germline V lookup: CDR1 SGHTA, CDR2 FQGNSA. This CDR3 is 16 amino acids long.

This sequence joins TRBV18 and TRBJ2-3, with TRBD1 matching over 8 bases. V was clipped by 4 bases and J by 3 bases; unmatched bases: 6. The CDR3 is made up of 15 amino acids. Germline V gene data show CDR1 as KGHSH and CDR2 as LQKENI. The CDR3 sequence is CASSRRQGQTDTQYF. DNA for the CDR3: TGTGCCAGCTCACGGCGACAGGGGCAAACAGATACGCAGTATTTT. Full variable domain (remainder filled in from reference TRBV18 and TRBJ2-3): NAGVMQNPRHLVRRRGQEARLRCSPMKGHSHVYWYRQLPEEGLKFMVYLQKENIIDESGMPKERFSAEFPKEGPSILRIQQVVRGDSAAYFCASSRRQGQTDTQYFGPGTRLTVL.

The rearrangement joins TRBV12-5 to TRBJ1-2, with TRBD1 matching over 7 bases. The CDR3 contains 16 residues. V lost 2 bases, J lost 4 bases, and 10 bases stayed unmatched. The germline V gene encodes CDR1 LGHNT and CDR2 FRNRAP. The CDR3 region is CASGLHVGTVIYGYTF. The CDR3, as DNA: TGTGCTAGTGGTTTGCACGTAGGGACAGTCATCTATGGCTACACCTTC. Variable domain in full (rest from reference TRBV12-5 and TRBJ1-2): DARVTQTPRHKVTEMGQEVTMRCQPILGHNTVFWYRQTMMQGLELLAYFRNRAPLDDSGMPKDRFSAEMPDATLATLKIQPSEPRDSAVYFCASGLHVGTVIYGYTFGSGTRLTVV.

This chain uses TRBV11-2 with TRBJ2-7; 14 bases agree with TRBD2. The CDR3 sequence is 18 residues long. The germline CDR1 and CDR2 sequences are SGHAT and FQNNGV. V was clipped by 5 bases and J by 1 base; unmatched bases: 10. CDR3 sequence reads: CASSLRTSGRWGSYEQYF. CDR3 DNA: TGTGCCAGCAGCCTAAGGACTAGCGGGAGGTGGGGGTCCTACGAGCAGTACTTC.

The CDR3 protein is CASTRDRGYSPLHF. CDR3 nucleotides: TGTGCCAGCACCCGGGACAGGGGGTATTCACCCCTCCACTTT. The chain has TRBV7-2 and TRBJ1-6; 11 positions agree with TRBD1. This CDR3 spans 14 amino acids. Trimming took 7 bases from V and 8 from J; bases not matched to a gene: 4. Germline V gene data show CDR1 as SGHTA and CDR2 as FQGNSA.

The rearrangement joins TRBV5-4 to TRBJ1-5; weak D call: TRBD1 (5 bases). Trimming took off 0 bases at V and 11 bases at J, with 12 bases between the two ends. CDR1 and CDR2 (germline): SGHNT, YYREEE (reference sequence). There are 13 residues in the CDR3. As DNA, the CDR3 is TGTGCCAGCAGCTTGGTCGGGACGGAAGCCCAGCATTTT. It is translated as CASSLVGTEAQHF.

The rearrangement uses TRBV5-1 and TRBJ1-1, with unresolved D. CDR1 is SGHRS and CDR2 is YFSETQ in the germline V gene. With 0 bases removed from V and 1 base from J, the gap between germline ends came to 7 bases. The CDR3 consists of 14 residues. This chain's CDR3 is CASSLGQKNTEAFF. As DNA, the CDR3 is TGCGCCAGCAGCTTGGGCCAGAAGAACACTGAAGCTTTCTTT.

The chain is built from TRBV7-9 and TRBJ2-7; D possibly corresponds to TRBD2 (5 bases). This CDR3 contains 14 residues. Trimming removed 6 bases from V and 2 bases from J, with 14 bases in between. Germline V gives CDR1 SEHNR, CDR2 FQNEAQ (reference sequence). CDR3 protein: CASSTFEGPYEQYF. As DNA, the CDR3 is TGTGCCAGCAGTACTTTCGAGGGCCCCTACGAGCAGTACTTC.

The chain employs TRBV30 and TRBJ1-5, with D perhaps TRBD1 (5 bases). The V gene lost 4 bases and the J gene lost 7 bases, with 11 bases spanning the gap. Germline values: CDR1 GTSNPN, CDR2 SVGIG (reference sequence). The CDR3 has 12 residues. CDR3 sequence reads: CAWIQAWQPQHF. The CDR3 nucleotides read TGTGCCTGGATACAGGCTTGGCAGCCCCAGCATTTT.

This chain links TRBV6-5 with TRBJ2-7; no reliable D call. The ends were cut back, 7 bases at V and 3 bases at J, with 13 bases in the middle. Per germline, CDR1 MNHEY and CDR2 SVGAGI. CDR3 length: 13 residues. The CDR3 sequence: CASTPGANYEQYF. In DNA, the CDR3 is TGTGCCAGCACACCAGGCGCAAACTACGAGCAGTACTTC.